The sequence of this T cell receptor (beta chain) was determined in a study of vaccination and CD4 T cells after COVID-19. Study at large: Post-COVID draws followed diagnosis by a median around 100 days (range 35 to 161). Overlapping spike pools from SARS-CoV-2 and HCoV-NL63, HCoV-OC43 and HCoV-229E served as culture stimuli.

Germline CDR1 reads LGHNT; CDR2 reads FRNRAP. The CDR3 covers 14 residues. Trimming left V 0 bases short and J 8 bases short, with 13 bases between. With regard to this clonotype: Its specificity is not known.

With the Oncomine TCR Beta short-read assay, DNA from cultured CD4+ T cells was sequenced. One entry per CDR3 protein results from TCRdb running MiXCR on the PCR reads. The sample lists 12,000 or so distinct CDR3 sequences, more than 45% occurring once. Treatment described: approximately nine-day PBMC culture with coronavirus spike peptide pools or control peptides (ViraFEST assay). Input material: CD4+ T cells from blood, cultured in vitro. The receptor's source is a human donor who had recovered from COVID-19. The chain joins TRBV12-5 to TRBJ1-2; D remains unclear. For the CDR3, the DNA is TGTGCTAGTGGTTTGGTACCGCAAGGGCAAGGCTACACCTTC. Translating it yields CASGLVPQGQGYTF.